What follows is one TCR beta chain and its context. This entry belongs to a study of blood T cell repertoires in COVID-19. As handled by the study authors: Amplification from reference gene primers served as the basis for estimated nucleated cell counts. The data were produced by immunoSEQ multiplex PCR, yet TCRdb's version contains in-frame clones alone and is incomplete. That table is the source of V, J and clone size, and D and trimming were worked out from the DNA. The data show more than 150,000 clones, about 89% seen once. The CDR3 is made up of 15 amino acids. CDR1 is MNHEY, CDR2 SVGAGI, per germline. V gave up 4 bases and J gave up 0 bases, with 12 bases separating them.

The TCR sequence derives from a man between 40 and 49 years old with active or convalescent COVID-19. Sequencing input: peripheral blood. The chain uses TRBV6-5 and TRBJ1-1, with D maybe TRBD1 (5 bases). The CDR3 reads CASSSLDTLNTEAFF. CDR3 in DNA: TGTGCCAGCAGTTCCCTGGACACTTTGAACACTGAAGCTTTCTTT.